This T cell receptor beta chain appears in the sequencing data of a study of blood T cell repertoires in COVID-19. About the research overall: Samples came from the United States, Italy and Spain, spanning acute and convalescent COVID-19.

The authors' processing: Amplification with reference gene primers provided the estimates of nucleated cell counts. Assay used: immunoSEQ multiplex PCR; TCRdb lists only in-frame clones, some missing. Clone size and V and J calls were adopted from that table, with D and trimming inferred from the DNA. The sample includes 340,000 or so clones, about 86% of them seen just once. The V segment lost 2 bases and the J segment 5 bases; nucleotides outside the gene matches: 11. Germline loops: CDR1 GTSNPN, CDR2 SVGIG (reference sequence). The CDR3 has 17 residues. Sequenced input: PBMCs or T cells enriched from blood (not recorded which). The chain has TRBV30 and TRBJ2-2, with TRBD1 matching over 10 bases. The TCR sequence derives from a woman aged 40 to 55 with acute COVID-19. The DNA for the CDR3 is TGTGCCTGGAGTCCTGACAGGGGGCGATGTGAAACCGGGGAGCTGTTTTTT. It specifies CAWSPDRGRCETGELFF.